Each of the 10 T cell receptor beta chains below was sequenced from the same sample in a study of regulatory T cells in long-lasting Graves disease. Arm-PCR of CDR3 regions and iRepertoire HTBI primers were used to build TCR beta libraries. Via MiXCR, TCRdb re-called the multiplex PCR reads, giving one row per CDR3 protein. Altogether 600,000 to 800,000 distinct CDR3 sequences are present, 25% to 35% being singletons, with the ten largest covering about 42%. Time point specified: persistent/refractory GD, antithyroid drugs over 5 years with positive TRAb. RNA extracted from PBMCs served as the sequencing template. The sequencing here drew on peripheral blood mononuclear cells (PBMCs), taken when the disease was refractory, from a patient treated with antithyroid drugs. These TCRs come from a female donor with Graves disease.

This clonotype was seen a few times. V and J are TRBV15 and TRBJ1-2, with 10 bases identical to TRBD1. The CDR3 is 16 amino acids. Germline CDR1 is LNHNV and CDR2 is YYDKDF (reference sequence). J lost 2 bases, V lost 0 bases, and 3 bases had no gene match. The CDR3 sequence: CATSRETGGLNYGYTF. In DNA form, the CDR3 reads TGTGCCACCAGCAGAGAGACAGGGGGCCTGAACTATGGCTACACCTTC.

This clonotype was seen more than once but under ten times. The rearrangement joins TRBV2 to TRBJ2-2; perhaps TRBD1 as D (8 bases). CDR3 length equals 18 residues. Germline CDR1 reads SNHLY; CDR2 reads FYNNEI. The V and J ends lost 0 bases and 5 bases respectively, with 19 bases between them. In DNA, the CDR3 is TGTGCCAGCAGTGAAGCGCTTCTACAGGGGGGGGGAACCGGGGAGCTGTTTTTT. It yields the protein CASSEALLQGGGTGELFF.

The table lists this clonotype with a few counts. The rearrangement links TRBV7-2 to TRBJ2-2; no firm D call. Germline CDR1 and CDR2: SGHTA and FQGNSA. CDR3 size: 13 residues. V was cut by 1 base and J by 6 bases, with 6 bases left in between. For the CDR3, the DNA is TGTGCCAGCAGCTTAGTACGGGCCGGGGAGCTGTTTTTT. This codes for CASSLVRAGELFF.

At least ten counts were recorded for this clonotype. The chain links TRBV12-5 to TRBJ2-5, with a tentative D call TRBD2 (5 bases). The CDR3 runs to 14 residues. CDR1 LGHNT and CDR2 FRNRAP come from the germline V gene. Trimming took off 4 bases at V and 2 bases at J, with 11 bases between the two ends. The CDR3 bases are TGTGCTAGTGGTTCCGGACGGGAACAAGAGACCCAGTACTTC. Amino acid sequence: CASGSGREQETQYF.

There are many counts of this clonotype. The V call is TRBV2, the J call TRBJ1-1, with D maybe TRBD1 (5 bases). Trimming pared 1 base from V and 11 bases from J, leaving 14 bases between. The CDR3 contains 13 residues. Per the germline V gene, CDR1 is SNHLY and CDR2 is FYNNEI. DNA of the CDR3: TGTGCCAGCAGTGAAGGACGGGGGGATGAGGCTTTCTTT. Protein sequence: CASSEGRGDEAFF.

This clonotype was seen a handful of times. The chain combines TRBV12-3 or TRBV12-4 with TRBJ1-2, with D possibly matching TRBD1 (6 bases). The CDR3 is made up of 14 amino acids. V gave up 6 bases and J gave up 0 bases, with 11 bases separating them. The CDR3 region has the DNA TGTGCCAGCAGGGTGGACAGCACTAACTATGGCTACACCTTC. This translates into CASRVDSTNYGYTF.

The table lists this clonotype with a few counts. The chain uses TRBV11-2 and TRBJ1-1; 7 bases are shared with TRBD1. V shed 1 base and J 5 bases; nucleotides not matched to a gene: 7. This CDR3 has 15 amino acids. The germline gives CDR1 SGHAT, CDR2 FQNNGV. Here the CDR3 reads CASSLGGQPETEAFF. The CDR3 coding sequence is TGTGCCAGCAGCTTAGGGGGACAGCCTGAGACTGAAGCTTTCTTT.

DNA of the CDR3: TGTGCCAGCAGCTTTCGGGGACTAGCGGGAGGGGGCTCCTACGAGCAGTACTTC. Amino acid sequence: CASSFRGLAGGGSYEQYF. The genes are TRBV11-2 and TRBJ2-7; 16 nucleotides agree with TRBD2. V trimming: 3 bases; J trimming: 0 bases; junction bases outside the gene matches: 5. This CDR3 region has 18 residues. Germline lookup yields CDR1 SGHAT and CDR2 FQNNGV.

The chain uses TRBV2 and TRBJ2-7; weak D call: TRBD2 (6 bases). CDR1 is SNHLY and CDR2 is FYNNEI in the germline V gene. V lost 6 bases, J lost 0 bases, and 15 bases lay in between. This CDR3 region has 15 residues. This chain's CDR3 is CASSPLDGSSYEQYF. The DNA of the CDR3 is TGTGCCAGCAGCCCCCTGGACGGGAGCTCCTACGAGCAGTACTTC.

The chain is built from TRBV6-2 or TRBV6-3 and TRBJ2-7, with D perhaps matching TRBD2 (7 bases). Germline values: CDR1 MNHEY, CDR2 SVGEGT. V lost 6 bases and J 0 bases, leaving 21 bases between the germline ends. The length of the CDR3 is 17 residues. The CDR3 coding sequence is TGTGCCAGCAGCAAAATAAGGGGGGGGTTAGCCTCCTACGAGCAGTACTTC. It codes for CASSKIRGGLASYEQYF.